This is a list of T cell receptor beta chains from one sample in a study of OX40 agonist ivuxolimab in advanced cancers. Produced via immunoSEQ multiplex PCR; TCRdb's table is partial and in-frame only. This sample has roughly 82,000 clones, with roughly nine tenths found just once. Here the sequenced sample was CD4+ or CD8+ T cells sorted from blood, taken in a trial of the OX40 agonist ivuxolimab. The receptors were sampled from an adult with an advanced solid tumor such as melanoma, head and neck, liver or kidney cancer. CDR3s include the opening cysteine and the closing phenylalanine or tryptophan. Each record gives: J gene, V gene, D gene, clone size, CDR3 protein, CDR3 DNA. The D gene is left open where the match is weak. Expanded clones are given a class, and other clones once, few, many or no size at all.

J gene: TRBJ1-1
V gene: TRBV28
D gene: TRBD1
clone size: NA
CDR3 protein: CASSGTGGGSTEAFF
CDR3 DNA: TGTGCCAGCAGCGGGACAGGGGGGGGGAGCACTGAAGCTTTCTTT

J gene: TRBJ2-1
V gene: TRBV21-1
D gene: NA
clone size: NA
CDR3 protein: CASSLRLSPGRHEQFF
CDR3 DNA: TGTGCCAGCAGCCTCCGCTTGTCCCCGGGGAGGCATGAGCAGTTCTTC

J gene: TRBJ2-7
V gene: TRBV11-2
D gene: NA
clone size: NA
CDR3 protein: CASSPNDNRDYEQYF
CDR3 DNA: TGTGCCAGCAGCCCGAATGATAATAGGGACTACGAGCAGTACTTC

J gene: TRBJ2-3
V gene: TRBV7-9
D gene: NA
clone size: NA
CDR3 protein: CASSLSRTDTQYF
CDR3 DNA: TGTGCCAGCAGCTTATCCCGTACAGATACGCAGTATTTT

J gene: TRBJ2-1
V gene: TRBV2
D gene: NA
clone size: NA
CDR3 protein: CASSEDRLNEQFF
CDR3 DNA: TGTGCCAGCAGTGAAGACCGGTTGAATGAGCAGTTCTTC

J gene: TRBJ2-1
V gene: TRBV6-1
D gene: NA
clone size: NA
CDR3 protein: CASTFSSYNEQFF
CDR3 DNA: TGTGCCAGCACCTTTAGCTCCTACAATGAGCAGTTCTTC

J gene: TRBJ2-5
V gene: TRBV6-1
D gene: NA
clone size: NA
CDR3 protein: CASIGGATQETQYF
CDR3 DNA: TGTGCCAGCATAGGCGGGGCGACCCAAGAGACCCAGTACTTC

J gene: TRBJ1-1
V gene: TRBV5-6
D gene: NA
clone size: NA
CDR3 protein: CASSRRGMNTEAFF
CDR3 DNA: TGTGCCAGCAGCCGCCGGGGGATGAACACTGAAGCTTTCTTT

J gene: TRBJ1-5
V gene: TRBV18
D gene: NA
clone size: once
CDR3 protein: CASSTSGIDQPQHF
CDR3 DNA: TGTGCCAGCTCAACGAGTGGTATCGATCAGCCCCAGCATTTT

J gene: TRBJ2-1
V gene: TRBV13
D gene: NA
clone size: NA
CDR3 protein: CASSLSLRLAELVRDNEQFF
CDR3 DNA: TGTGCCAGCAGCTTAAGTCTGCGTCTAGCTGAACTAGTTAGGGACAATGAGCAGTTCTTC

J gene: TRBJ2-7
V gene: TRBV28
D gene: NA
clone size: NA
CDR3 protein: CASSRDRITQYF
CDR3 DNA: TGTGCCAGCAGTCGGGACCGGATAACGCAGTACTTC

J gene: TRBJ2-5
V gene: TRBV19
D gene: TRBD1
clone size: NA
CDR3 protein: CASSIGRGNGTQYF
CDR3 DNA: TGTGCCAGTAGTATAGGCAGGGGGAATGGGACCCAGTACTTC

J gene: TRBJ2-2
V gene: TRBV28
D gene: TRBD2
clone size: NA
CDR3 protein: CASSGRGWSGKNTGELFF
CDR3 DNA: TGTGCCAGCAGCGGCCGAGGGTGGAGCGGGAAGAACACCGGGGAGCTGTTTTTT

J gene: TRBJ1-1
V gene: TRBV29-1
D gene: NA
clone size: NA
CDR3 protein: CSVVVQARTEAFF
CDR3 DNA: TGCAGCGTGGTCGTGCAGGCCAGGACTGAAGCTTTCTTT

J gene: TRBJ2-6
V gene: TRBV15
D gene: NA
clone size: NA
CDR3 protein: CATSRGGSGANVLTF
CDR3 DNA: TGTGCCACCAGCAGAGGTGGCTCTGGGGCCAACGTCCTGACTTTC

J gene: TRBJ1-1
V gene: TRBV7-8
D gene: TRBD1
clone size: NA
CDR3 protein: CASSLVTGTETEAFF
CDR3 DNA: TGTGCCAGCAGCTTAGTTACAGGGACAGAGACTGAAGCTTTCTTT

J gene: TRBJ2-7
V gene: TRBV11-2
D gene: NA
clone size: NA
CDR3 protein: CASSLTGALSTYEQYF
CDR3 DNA: TGTGCCAGCAGCTTAACGGGGGCCCTGAGCACCTACGAGCAGTACTTC

J gene: TRBJ1-2
V gene: TRBV6-5
D gene: NA
clone size: once
CDR3 protein: CASSYRGRGYTF
CDR3 DNA: TGTGCCAGCAGTTACAGGGGGAGGGGCTACACCTTC

J gene: TRBJ1-1
V gene: TRBV7-3
D gene: NA
clone size: once
CDR3 protein: CASSLEGRSTEAFF
CDR3 DNA: TGTGCCAGCAGCCTAGAGGGGAGAAGCACTGAAGCTTTCTTT

J gene: TRBJ2-7
V gene: TRBV28
D gene: TRBD2
clone size: NA
CDR3 protein: CASNALAGGNYEQYF
CDR3 DNA: TGTGCCAGCAATGCCTTAGCGGGAGGGAACTACGAGCAGTACTTC

J gene: TRBJ1-4
V gene: TRBV19
D gene: NA
clone size: NA
CDR3 protein: CASSSTGVGEKLFF
CDR3 DNA: TGTGCCAGTAGTAGCACGGGGGTTGGTGAAAAACTGTTTTTT

J gene: TRBJ2-5
V gene: TRBV7-8
D gene: NA
clone size: few
CDR3 protein: CASSSSWGSGETQYF
CDR3 DNA: TGTGCCAGCAGCTCGTCCTGGGGTTCAGGGGAGACCCAGTACTTC

J gene: TRBJ2-1
V gene: TRBV7-2
D gene: TRBD2
clone size: NA
CDR3 protein: CASSFMGLADEQFF
CDR3 DNA: TGTGCCAGCAGCTTCATGGGACTAGCTGATGAGCAGTTCTTC

J gene: TRBJ2-1
V gene: TRBV9
D gene: TRBD2
clone size: NA
CDR3 protein: CASSPGTSVEQFF
CDR3 DNA: TGTGCCAGCAGCCCCGGGACTAGCGTAGAGCAGTTCTTC